This T cell receptor beta chain was documented in a study of T cell responses to AZD1222 COVID-19 vaccine. Here immunoSEQ multiplex PCR was the method, and the copy in TCRdb shows in-frame clones only, minus some. Altogether around 120,000 clones are present, about 91% being singletons, with the ten largest covering around 2.8%. CDR1 SGHAT and CDR2 FQNNGV come from the germline V gene. The CDR3 has 13 residues. The V gene lost 2 bases and the J gene lost 0 bases, with 4 bases spanning the gap. General study findings and limits: Baseline seropositives among AZD1222 recipients totaled only five or six.

On this clone itself: Its specificity is unknown.

The sample in question was peripheral blood, obtained on day 0 of AZD1222 vaccination. This chain uses TRBV11-2 with TRBJ1-1; no clear D. The source is an adult in good health. CDR3 sequence: CASSLKMNTEAFF. CDR3 bases: TGTGCCAGCAGCTTAAAAATGAACACTGAAGCTTTCTTT.